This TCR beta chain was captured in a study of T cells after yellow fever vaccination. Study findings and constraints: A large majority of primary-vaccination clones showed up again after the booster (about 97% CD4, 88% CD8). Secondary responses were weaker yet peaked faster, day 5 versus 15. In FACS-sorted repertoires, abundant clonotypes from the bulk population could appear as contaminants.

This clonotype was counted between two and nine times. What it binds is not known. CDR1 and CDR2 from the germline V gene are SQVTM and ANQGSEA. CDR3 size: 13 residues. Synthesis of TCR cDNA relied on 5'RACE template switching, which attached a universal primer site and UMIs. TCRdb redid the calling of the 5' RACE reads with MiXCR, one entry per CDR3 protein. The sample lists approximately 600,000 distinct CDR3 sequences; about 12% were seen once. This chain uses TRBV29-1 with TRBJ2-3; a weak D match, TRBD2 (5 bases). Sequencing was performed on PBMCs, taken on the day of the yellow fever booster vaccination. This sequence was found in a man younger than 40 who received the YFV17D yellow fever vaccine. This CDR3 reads CRGRKRGTDTQYF. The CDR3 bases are TGCAGAGGACGGAAGAGGGGCACAGATACGCAGTATTTT.